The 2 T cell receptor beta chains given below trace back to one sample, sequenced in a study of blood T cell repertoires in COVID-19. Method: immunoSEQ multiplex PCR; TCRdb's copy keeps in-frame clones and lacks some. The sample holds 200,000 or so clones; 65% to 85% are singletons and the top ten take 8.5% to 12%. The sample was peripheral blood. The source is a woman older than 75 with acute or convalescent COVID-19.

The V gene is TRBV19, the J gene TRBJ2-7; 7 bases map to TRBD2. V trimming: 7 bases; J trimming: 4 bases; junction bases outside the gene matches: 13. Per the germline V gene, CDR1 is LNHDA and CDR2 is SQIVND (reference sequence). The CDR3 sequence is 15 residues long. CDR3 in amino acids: CASIHRNLRGYEQYF. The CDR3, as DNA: TGTGCCAGTATCCACCGTAATTTGCGGGGGTACGAGCAGTACTTC.

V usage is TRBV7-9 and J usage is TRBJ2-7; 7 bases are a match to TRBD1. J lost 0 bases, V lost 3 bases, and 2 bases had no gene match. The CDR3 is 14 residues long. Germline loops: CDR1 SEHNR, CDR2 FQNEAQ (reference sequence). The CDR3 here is CASSLTGNSYEQYF. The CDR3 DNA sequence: TGTGCCAGCAGCTTGACAGGGAACTCCTACGAGCAGTACTTC.